One and the same sample provided the 28 T cell receptor beta chains below, sequenced in a study of cytomegalovirus exposure and HLA in healthy donors. In the PCR, 60 Vbeta and 13 Jbeta primers were used. Sequencing was performed with immunoSEQ multiplex PCR; in TCRdb, only in-frame clones are kept and a portion is missing. Among some 150,000 clones listed, 75% to 90% were seen once. The sequenced sample was PBMCs. These receptors all stem from a woman between 45 and 60 years old in good health and CMV-seropositive.

The chain has TRBV28 and TRBJ1-5; 7 nucleotides line up with TRBD1. The V segment lost 0 bases and the J segment 0 bases; nucleotides outside the gene matches: 11. The length of the CDR3 is 19 residues. Germline assignment: CDR1 MDHEN and CDR2 SYDVKM. The chain's CDR3 is CASSLWGPGQTNSNQPQHF. The CDR3 nucleotides are TGTGCCAGCAGTTTATGGGGTCCGGGACAGACTAATAGCAATCAGCCCCAGCATTTT.

This clone was counted once. The chain links TRBV19 to TRBJ1-5; 7 bases align to TRBD1. The V and J ends lost 8 bases and 4 bases, in that order; junction bases with no gene match: 5. The length of the CDR3 is 13 residues. Per the germline V gene, CDR1 is LNHDA and CDR2 is SQIVND (reference sequence). CDR3 loop: CASGRDSNQPQHF. Here the CDR3 DNA reads TGTGCCAGTGGCCGGGACAGTAATCAGCCCCAGCATTTT.

This clone was seen only once. The chain has TRBV7-9 and TRBJ1-2; a weak D match, TRBD1 (6 bases). Looked up from germline, CDR1 is SEHNR and CDR2 is FQNEAQ (reference sequence). This CDR3 contains 16 residues. V was shortened by 5 bases and J by 7 bases, with 23 bases between the two germline ends. The CDR3 nucleotides read TGTGCCAGCAGCGATGCCGGGACAACCCTTAGGCTTGGCTACACCTTC. The encoded protein is CASSDAGTTLRLGYTF.

This rearrangement joins TRBV29-1 to TRBJ1-5; D perhaps matches TRBD1 (6 bases). The CDR3 consists of 15 residues. Germline CDR1 SQVTM, CDR2 ANQGSEA. Deletions cut 5 bases from V and 2 bases from J, with 16 bases between. The CDR3 DNA sequence: TGCAGCGTTTCTGAGGGGGGGGCTGGCAATCAGCCCCAGCATTTT. Its translation is CSVSEGGAGNQPQHF.

The genes are TRBV28 and TRBJ1-6, with unresolved D. Per the germline V gene, CDR1 is MDHEN and CDR2 is SYDVKM. The length of the CDR3 is 15 residues. V shed 6 bases and J shed 10 bases, with 19 bases lying between them. The CDR3 DNA is TGTGCCAGCAGCCCACAGTCGTTGTCGCAGTCACCCCTCCACTTT. Protein product: CASSPQSLSQSPLHF.

The CDR3 region is CALDRGTTYEQYF. The CDR3 DNA is TGTGCACTAGACAGGGGGACTACCTACGAGCAGTACTTC. The chain carries TRBV30 and TRBJ2-7; the match to TRBD1 covers 9 bases. Germline CDR1 is GTSNPN and CDR2 is SVGIG (reference sequence). The CDR3 loop spans 13 amino acids. Full variable domain (outside the CDR3, taken from reference TRBV30 and TRBJ2-7): SQTIHQWPATLVQPVGSPLSLECTVEGTSNPNLYWYRQAAGRGLQLLFYSVGIGQISSEVPQNLSASRPQDRQFILSSKKLLLSDSGFYLCALDRGTTYEQYFGPGTRLTVT.

This chain joins TRBV25-1 and TRBJ1-1; tentatively, D is TRBD1 (6 bases). V was clipped by 3 bases and J by 2 bases, with 16 bases between them. CDR1 MGHDK and CDR2 SYGVNS come from the germline V gene. The CDR3 spans 16 residues. The CDR3 here is CASSDERDTYNTEAFF. CDR3 sequence (DNA): TGTGCCAGCAGTGATGAACGGGACACTTACAACACTGAAGCTTTCTTT.

The chain joins TRBV11-3 to TRBJ1-1; no firm D call. The CDR3 has 13 residues. Trimming removed 3 bases from V and 3 bases from J, with 8 bases in between. Looked up from germline, CDR1 is SGHNT and CDR2 is YENEEA. The DNA for the CDR3 is TGTGCCAGCAGCTTTCAGGAGGACACTGAAGCTTTCTTT. It specifies CASSFQEDTEAFF.

The CDR3 protein is CASSQVLQSSSYEQYF. CDR3 bases: TGTGCCAGCAGCCAAGTCCTACAGAGTAGTTCCTACGAGCAGTACTTC. The rearrangement links TRBV16 to TRBJ2-7; D remains unclear. Germline CDR1 and CDR2: KGHSY and FQNENV. The CDR3 length is 16 residues. Deletions cut 2 bases from V and 1 base from J, with 15 bases between.

This rearrangement joins TRBV29-1 to TRBJ2-7; perhaps TRBD1 as D (5 bases). CDR3 length equals 11 residues. The germline V gene encodes CDR1 SQVTM and CDR2 ANQGSEA. V was shortened by 6 bases and J by 5 bases, with 11 bases between the two germline ends. CDR3 nucleotide sequence: TGCAGCGTGGGGCAGGCCAACGAGCAGTACTTC. This sequence encodes CSVGQANEQYF.

The V call is TRBV28, the J call TRBJ1-6, with TRBD1 matching 7 bases. The CDR3 is made up of 18 amino acids. Trimming removed 7 bases from V and 10 bases from J; junction bases left unmatched: 22. Looked up from germline, CDR1 is MDHEN and CDR2 is SYDVKM. DNA of the CDR3: TGTGCCAGCACCTTAAGCCCCCCCCGGACAGGAAAATACTCACCCCTCCACTTT. Protein sequence: CASTLSPPRTGKYSPLHF.

In its sample, this clone was seen once. This chain uses TRBV4-3 with TRBJ2-3; D ambiguous. CDR3 length: 14 amino acids. Germline V gene data show CDR1 as LGHNA and CDR2 as YSLEER. V lost 0 bases, J lost 2 bases, and 6 bases lay in between. The CDR3 sequence is CASSQEAITDTQYF. CDR3 coding DNA: TGCGCCAGCAGCCAAGAAGCTATCACAGATACGCAGTATTTT.

This chain uses TRBV7-9 with TRBJ2-7; D unresolved. Trimming left V 7 bases short and J 5 bases short, with 18 bases between. This CDR3 is 14 amino acids long. CDR1 SEHNR and CDR2 FQNEAQ come from the germline V gene (reference sequence). The CDR3: CASTHAHSGDEQYF. CDR3 bases: TGTGCCAGCACCCACGCCCACTCAGGCGACGAGCAGTACTTC.

J is TRBJ1-1 and V is TRBV7-3; a weak D match, TRBD1 (6 bases). The CDR3 spans 13 residues. The germline CDR1 and CDR2 sequences are SGHTA and FQGTGA. V lost 3 bases and J lost 5, with 10 bases in between. The DNA of the CDR3 is TGTGCCAGCAGCTTGACAGGCAGGACTGAAGCTTTCTTT. Protein sequence: CASSLTGRTEAFF.

Here the CDR3 DNA reads TGCAGTGCTAGAGATTACGGGAAGCAGTACTTC. Translation: CSARDYGKQYF. V gene TRBV20-1 combines with J gene TRBJ2-7; D is perhaps TRBD2 (5 bases). CDR3 length: 11 residues. The ends were cut back, 0 bases at V and 8 bases at J, with 8 bases in the middle. The V gene's germline CDR1 is DFQATT and CDR2 SNEGSKA (reference sequence).

V is TRBV2 and J is TRBJ2-7; D remains unclear. This CDR3 has 14 residues. Trimming took off 5 bases at V and 2 bases at J, with 13 bases between the two ends. CDR1 and CDR2 (germline): SNHLY, FYNNEI. CDR3 coding DNA: TGTGCCAGCAGTTCCTCCGACATTCCCTACGAGCAGTACTTC. Translating gives CASSSSDIPYEQYF.

V is TRBV27 and J is TRBJ2-5; TRBD1 is a possible D gene (5 bases). With 6 bases removed from V and 7 bases from J, the gap between germline ends came to 15 bases. Germline V lookup: CDR1 MNHEY, CDR2 SMNVEV (reference sequence). The CDR3 totals 13 residues. The CDR3 loop is CASSRQTTGTQYF. The CDR3 DNA reads as TGTGCCAGCAGCCGACAGACCACAGGGACCCAGTACTTC.

This chain uses TRBV28 with TRBJ2-5; 11 bases align to TRBD2. The CDR3 runs 16 residues. The trim removed 3 bases at V and 7 bases at J, leaving 10 bases unmatched. Germline V CDR1 and CDR2: MDHEN, SYDVKM. The CDR3 DNA follows: TGTGCCAGCAGTTTCCGGTTGCTAGCGGGAGGAGGGACCCAGTACTTC. Residues: CASSFRLLAGGGTQYF.

The CDR3 DNA reads as TGTGCCAGCAGCTTACGACTAGCGGGACTCTCAGATACGCAGTATTTT. It specifies CASSLRLAGLSDTQYF. The chain uses TRBV7-8 and TRBJ2-3, with 11 bases fitting TRBD2. Germline loops: CDR1 SGHVS, CDR2 FQNEAQ. The trim removed 2 bases at V and 4 bases at J, leaving 5 bases unmatched. This CDR3 has 16 amino acids.

This clone has a single count. The rearrangement uses TRBV4-2 and TRBJ2-5; D not certain. The CDR3 runs 11 residues. Germline CDR1 is LGHNA and CDR2 is YNFKEQ. Trimming removed 3 bases at V and 5 bases at J, with 4 bases between. Here the CDR3 reads CASSHEETQYF. The CDR3 DNA reads as TGTGCCAGCAGCCACGAGGAGACCCAGTACTTC.

The chain links TRBV9 to TRBJ2-5, with 9 bases matching TRBD1. V trimming: 4 bases; J trimming: 1 base; junction bases outside the gene matches: 14. CDR3 length: 18 amino acids. From germline, CDR1 is SGDLS and CDR2 YYNGEE. The CDR3 region has the DNA TGTGCCAGCAGCCCCCCCTCACGGACAGGGGCCGTCCAAGAGACCCAGTACTTC. The encoded protein is CASSPPSRTGAVQETQYF.

In its sample, this clone was seen once. The chain is built from TRBV29-1 and TRBJ1-1, with D hard to call. Per germline, CDR1 SQVTM and CDR2 ANQGSEA. V was trimmed by 7 bases and J by 2 bases, leaving 17 bases between them. The CDR3 consists of 14 residues. The DNA of the CDR3 is TGCAGCGCCGAACCGGGAAACGGAAACACTGAAGCTTTCTTT. Translating it yields CSAEPGNGNTEAFF.

This chain uses TRBV7-2 with TRBJ1-1; a possible D gene is TRBD1 (6 bases). CDR1 is SGHTA and CDR2 is FQGNSA in the germline V gene. Between the trimmed V and J ends, which lost 0 bases and 4 bases, there was a span of 9 bases. The CDR3 is 14 residues long. This chain's CDR3 is CASSLAPGVTEAFF. The DNA of the CDR3 is TGTGCCAGCAGCTTAGCGCCAGGGGTCACTGAAGCTTTCTTT. The full variable domain, with the rest looked up from reference TRBV7-2 and TRBJ1-1, is GAGVSQSPSNKVTEKGKDVELRCDPISGHTALYWYRQSLGQGLEFLIYFQGNSAPDKSGLPSDRFSAERTGGSVSTLTIQRTQQEDSAVYLCASSLAPGVTEAFFGQGTRLTVV.

The chain carries TRBV5-4 and TRBJ1-2; TRBD1 is a possible D gene (6 bases). Per the germline V gene, CDR1 is SGHNT and CDR2 is YYREEE (reference sequence). V was cut by 2 bases and J by 5 bases, with 10 bases left in between. The CDR3 length is 13 residues. The CDR3 loop reads CASSLRQEYGYTF. Written as DNA, the CDR3 is TGTGCCAGCAGCTTACGACAGGAGTATGGCTACACCTTC.

The chain is built from TRBV29-1 and TRBJ1-1; 9 nucleotides agree with TRBD1. The CDR3 loop spans 13 amino acids. V lost 7 bases and J lost 3; bases outside the gene matches: 6. Germline values: CDR1 SQVTM, CDR2 ANQGSEA. CDR3 loop: CSALRDRDTEAFF. CDR3 bases: TGCAGCGCCCTAAGGGACAGGGACACTGAAGCTTTCTTT. The whole variable domain, remainder taken from reference TRBV29-1 and TRBJ1-1, is SAVISQKPSRDICQRGTSLTIQCQVDSQVTMMFWYRQQPGQSLTLIATANQGSEATYESGFVIDKFPISRPNLTFSTLTVSNMSPEDSSIYLCSALRDRDTEAFFGQGTRLTVV.

The gene calls are TRBV7-9 and TRBJ1-2, with D uncertain. CDR1 SEHNR and CDR2 FQNEAQ come from the germline V gene (reference sequence). The CDR3 spans 14 residues. The ends were cut back, 8 bases at V and 6 bases at J, with 19 bases in the middle. DNA of the CDR3: TGTGCCAGCCAAGCGGACGCAGAGGAGAATGGCTACACCTTC. Translated, it gives CASQADAEENGYTF.

The DNA for the CDR3 is TGCAGCGTCCTGAGGGGGCTACTAGAGACCCAGTACTTC. This encodes CSVLRGLLETQYF. The V and J genes are TRBV29-1 and TRBJ2-5, with 7 bases matching TRBD1. This CDR3 is built from 13 residues. Germline assignment: CDR1 SQVTM and CDR2 ANQGSEA. V was clipped by 6 bases and J by 4 bases; unmatched bases: 8.

The chain combines TRBV5-4 with TRBJ2-3, with 7 bases that match TRBD1. CDR3 length: 15 amino acids. Germline loops: CDR1 SGHNT, CDR2 YYREEE (reference sequence). V lost 6 bases to trimming and J lost 2 bases; unmatched junction nucleotides: 9. The DNA for the CDR3 is TGTGCCAGCACCGCTAGACAGGGCGACACAGATACGCAGTATTTT. It encodes CASTARQGDTDTQYF.